These T cell receptor beta chains were read from a single sample in a study of blood T cells in healthy people across ages. MiXCR was run by TCRdb on the 5' RACE reads, yielding one entry per CDR3 protein. The table records fewer than 1.5 million distinct CDR3 sequences, roughly 45% of them present only once. Sequenced sample: blood. The receptors were gathered from a woman aged 18-29 years in good health. Each CDR3 is given with its conserved first and last residue. Each record gives: J gene, D gene, V gene, clone size, CDR3 protein, CDR3 DNA. The D gene is left open where the match is weak. Clone size, where shown, is once, few, many, or a class for clones that have expanded.

j_call: TRBJ2-7
d_call: TRBD2
v_call: TRBV10-2
clone_size: many
cdr3_aa: CASRGLAGAYEQYF
cdr3_nt: TGCGCCAGCAGGGGACTAGCGGGAGCGTATGAGCAGTACTTC

j_call: TRBJ1-1
d_call: -
v_call: TRBV10-3
clone_size: -
cdr3_aa: CAISDGPNTEAFF
cdr3_nt: TGTGCCATCAGTGACGGGCCGAACACTGAAGCTTTCTTT

j_call: TRBJ2-1
d_call: -
v_call: TRBV20-1
clone_size: -
cdr3_aa: CSASLLVGNEQFF
cdr3_nt: TGCAGTGCTAGTCTACTAGTGGGGAATGAGCAGTTCTTC

j_call: TRBJ1-6
d_call: -
v_call: TRBV20-1
clone_size: -
cdr3_aa: CSARDRGRRGSSYNSPLHF
cdr3_nt: TGCAGTGCTAGAGATAGAGGGCGCAGGGGAAGCTCCTATAATTCACCCCTCCACTTT

j_call: TRBJ2-7
d_call: TRBD2
v_call: TRBV5-8
clone_size: -
cdr3_aa: CASSLVGTSGSYEQYF
cdr3_nt: TGTGCCAGCAGCTTGGTTGGGACTAGCGGATCCTACGAGCAGTACTTC

j_call: TRBJ1-1
d_call: TRBD1
v_call: TRBV7-2
clone_size: once
cdr3_aa: CASVFSGRTGQAFF
cdr3_nt: TGTGCCAGCGTCTTCTCAGGGCGGACAGGGCAAGCTTTCTTT

j_call: TRBJ2-5
d_call: -
v_call: TRBV10-1
clone_size: -
cdr3_aa: CASRRPGSPETQYF
cdr3_nt: TGCGCCAGCAGGAGGCCAGGGTCGCCAGAGACCCAGTACTTC

j_call: TRBJ1-1
d_call: TRBD1
v_call: TRBV3-1
clone_size: -
cdr3_aa: CASSSAGTGGRAFF
cdr3_nt: TGTGCCAGCAGCTCCGCCGGGACAGGGGGCAGAGCTTTCTTT

j_call: TRBJ1-2
d_call: -
v_call: TRBV21-1
clone_size: -
cdr3_aa: CASSKAGRARYTF
cdr3_nt: TGTGCCAGCAGCAAAGCGGGTCGGGCGAGGTACACCTTC

j_call: TRBJ2-7
d_call: TRBD2
v_call: TRBV11-2
clone_size: -
cdr3_aa: CASSFSSGSTGEQYF
cdr3_nt: TGTGCCAGCAGCTTTTCCAGCGGGAGTACGGGCGAGCAGTACTTC

j_call: TRBJ2-5
d_call: -
v_call: TRBV5-1
clone_size: -
cdr3_aa: CASSLKWGPQETQYF
cdr3_nt: TGCGCCAGCAGCTTGAAGTGGGGCCCCCAAGAGACCCAGTACTTC

j_call: TRBJ2-5
d_call: -
v_call: TRBV9
clone_size: -
cdr3_aa: CASSVNSGERYF
cdr3_nt: TGTGCCAGCAGCGTCAATTCGGGCGAGCGGTACTTC

j_call: TRBJ2-7
d_call: -
v_call: TRBV20-1
clone_size: -
cdr3_aa: CSAREGRGGNPLEQYF
cdr3_nt: TGCAGTGCTAGAGAGGGACGCGGCGGGAACCCCCTCGAGCAGTACTTC

j_call: TRBJ2-1
d_call: -
v_call: TRBV6-6
clone_size: -
cdr3_aa: CASSTGLVYNEQFF
cdr3_nt: TGTGCCAGCAGTACGGGACTGGTCTACAATGAGCAGTTCTTC

j_call: TRBJ2-3
d_call: TRBD2
v_call: TRBV7-3
clone_size: few
cdr3_aa: CASSPERTSGATDTQYF
cdr3_nt: TGTGCCAGCAGCCCAGAACGGACTAGCGGGGCTACAGATACGCAGTATTTT

j_call: TRBJ2-3
d_call: -
v_call: TRBV12-3/TRBV12-4
clone_size: few
cdr3_aa: CASSLNERTQYF
cdr3_nt: TGTGCCAGCAGCCTGAACGAGCGCACGCAGTATTTT

j_call: TRBJ2-7
d_call: TRBD1
v_call: TRBV7-2
clone_size: many
cdr3_aa: CASSWDRGSDEQYF
cdr3_nt: TGTGCCAGCAGCTGGGACAGGGGGTCCGACGAGCAGTACTTC

j_call: TRBJ2-1
d_call: TRBD2
v_call: TRBV9
clone_size: few
cdr3_aa: CASSVLSGRFDEQFF
cdr3_nt: TGTGCCAGCAGCGTACTGAGCGGGAGGTTCGATGAGCAGTTCTTC

j_call: TRBJ2-5
d_call: -
v_call: TRBV3-1
clone_size: -
cdr3_aa: CASSQELTGGGMETQYF
cdr3_nt: TGTGCCAGCAGCCAAGAGCTAACGGGCGGTGGGATGGAGACCCAGTACTTC

j_call: TRBJ2-3
d_call: -
v_call: TRBV29-1
clone_size: -
cdr3_aa: CSVDGSWGSTETQYF
cdr3_nt: TGCAGCGTTGACGGAAGTTGGGGGAGCACAGAGACGCAGTATTTT

j_call: TRBJ2-7
d_call: -
v_call: TRBV11-2
clone_size: few
cdr3_aa: CASSLGEHEQYF
cdr3_nt: TGTGCCAGCAGCTTAGGGGAACACGAGCAGTACTTC

j_call: TRBJ1-4
d_call: -
v_call: TRBV29-1
clone_size: few
cdr3_aa: CSVPRGGKLFF
cdr3_nt: TGCAGCGTACCGAGGGGGGGAAAACTGTTTTTT

j_call: TRBJ1-2
d_call: -
v_call: TRBV27
clone_size: few
cdr3_aa: CASSLNLYGIRHGYTF
cdr3_nt: TGTGCCAGCAGTTTAAATTTGTACGGTATTCGGCATGGCTACACCTTC

j_call: TRBJ2-5
d_call: -
v_call: TRBV25-1
clone_size: few
cdr3_aa: CASSERYDQYF
cdr3_nt: TGTGCCAGCAGTGAAAGGTATGACCAGTACTTC

j_call: TRBJ1-1
d_call: -
v_call: TRBV19
clone_size: -
cdr3_aa: CASSTGEGNTEAFF
cdr3_nt: TGTGCCAGTAGTACTGGGGAGGGGAACACTGAAGCTTTCTTT

j_call: TRBJ2-3
d_call: TRBD2
v_call: TRBV29-1
clone_size: many
cdr3_aa: CSVSSGGRTDTQYF
cdr3_nt: TGCAGCGTGTCTAGCGGGGGCAGGACAGATACGCAGTATTTT